Detailed here is one TCR beta chain. This record comes from a study of blood T cell repertoires in COVID-19. Study background: Whether acute or convalescent, the COVID-19 samples came from the United States, Italy and Spain. T cells, B-cell-depleted T cells, or PBMCs supplied cDNA or gDNA.

The CDR3 loop spans 15 amino acids. With V trimmed by 0 bases and J by 9 bases, 8 bases remained unmatched. Germline lookup yields CDR1 MNHNS and CDR2 SASEGT. In the original workflow: Researchers report that nucleated cell counts were estimated from reference gene primer amplification. Some clones are missing from TCRdb's copy, which holds only in-frame ones; the method was immunoSEQ multiplex PCR. V and J calls and clone size are those listed in that table; D and trimming were worked out from the DNA. The table records approximately 76,000 clones, 70% to 90% of them present only once. The sample consisted of peripheral blood. The receptor was isolated from an elderly man in a cohort sampled during active COVID-19. This sequence joins TRBV6-1 and TRBJ2-3, with 8 bases aligning to TRBD1. CDR3 nucleotides: TGTGCCAGCAGTGAAGCGATGCAGGGGGCAGGGACGCAGTATTTT. Translated: CASSEAMQGAGTQYF.